Shown below are 4 T cell receptor beta chains from a single sample sequenced in a study of blood T cell repertoires in COVID-19. This table comes from immunoSEQ multiplex PCR, and its TCRdb copy is limited to in-frame clones, with some not included. The repertoire includes 70,000 to 95,000 clones, about 84% of them detected once, and 25% sits in the top ten. The sequencing sample was made of peripheral blood. Receptors originate from a human donor in a cohort sampled during active COVID-19.

This chain links TRBV5-6 with TRBJ2-7, with a tentative D call TRBD2 (6 bases). Trimming took 5 bases from V and 3 from J, leaving 21 bases between them. Germline V gene data show CDR1 as SGHDT and CDR2 as YYEEEE. The CDR3 is 16 residues long. CDR3 residues: CASRASGIVGGYEQYF. The CDR3 bases are TGTGCCAGCAGGGCTTCGGGTATAGTCGGGGGCTACGAGCAGTACTTC.

V and J are TRBV5-1 and TRBJ1-4; unclear D gene. V was shortened by 1 base and J by 2 bases, with 6 bases between the two germline ends. The CDR3 contains 14 residues. The germline CDR1 and CDR2 sequences are SGHRS and YFSETQ. The CDR3 bases are TGCGCCAGCAGCTTGTTCGGGACTAATGAAAAACTGTTTTTT. It is translated as CASSLFGTNEKLFF.

This sequence joins TRBV5-5 and TRBJ2-3; D remains ambiguous. Germline V lookup: CDR1 SGHKS, CDR2 YYEKEE (reference sequence). The CDR3 sequence is 14 residues long. V lost 1 base and J 4 bases, leaving 10 bases between the germline ends. In DNA, the CDR3 is TGTGCCAGCAGCTTGCACCGGTTCGCAGATACGCAGTATTTT. It specifies CASSLHRFADTQYF.

V usage is TRBV11-2 and J usage is TRBJ2-3, with 8 bases lining up with TRBD2. Trimming cost V 1 base and J 2 bases; bases outside gene matches: 5. The CDR3 has 16 residues. From germline, CDR1 is SGHAT and CDR2 FQNNGV. The CDR3 coding sequence is TGTGCCAGCAGCTTAGGGGGAGCGGGGGTCACAGATACGCAGTATTTT. Translating gives CASSLGGAGVTDTQYF.